The next 29 T cell receptor beta chains were all read from a single sample in a study of identical twins. TCRdb re-derived calls from the 5' RACE reads in MiXCR, one entry per CDR3 protein. The data show some 500,000 distinct CDR3 sequences, around 14% seen once. This sample was also put to use in a study of yellow fever vaccine responses in identical twins.

The sample taken for sequencing was CD4+ T cells sorted from blood. The receptors here all came from a woman between 18 and 29 years old in good health.

This clonotype was picked up a small number of times. The chain has TRBV2 and TRBJ2-5; 10 bases line up with TRBD2. Germline V gene lookup returns CDR1 SNHLY and CDR2 FYNNEI. The V segment lost 5 bases and the J segment 1 base; nucleotides outside the gene matches: 4. CDR3 length equals 15 residues. This chain's CDR3 is CASSSGGAPQETQYF. The DNA for the CDR3 is TGTGCCAGCAGTAGCGGGGGGGCCCCCCAAGAGACCCAGTACTTC.

A single count supports this clonotype. V is TRBV19 and J is TRBJ2-1, with D hard to call. This CDR3 has 15 residues. V was pared by 3 bases and J by 7 bases, with 16 bases between. In germline, CDR1 is LNHDA, CDR2 SQIVND (reference sequence). In DNA, the CDR3 is TGTGCCAGTAGTATTACCGGGCATGTGGGGAATGAGCAGTTCTTC. Its protein is CASSITGHVGNEQFF.

This clonotype was observed at least ten times. The CDR3 loop is CASSLRARLYF. CDR3 coding DNA: TGTGCCAGCAGCTTACGGGCTAGATTGTACTTC. The rearrangement uses TRBV7-2 and TRBJ2-7; D unclear. V gave up 2 bases and J gave up 12 bases, with 11 bases separating them. The CDR3 loop spans 11 amino acids. Germline V gene lookup returns CDR1 SGHTA and CDR2 FQGNSA.

This clonotype was counted only a few times. The chain has TRBV28 and TRBJ2-1; a weak D match, TRBD1 (5 bases). This CDR3 region has 16 residues. Germline CDR1 and CDR2: MDHEN and SYDVKM. Trimming cost V 2 bases and J 5 bases, with 16 bases left between them. The CDR3 coding sequence is TGTGCCAGCAGTTTAGGGGCTATCAAGACCGACAATGAGCAGTTCTTC. The encoded protein is CASSLGAIKTDNEQFF.

This clonotype was counted ten times or more. The chain has TRBV12-3 or TRBV12-4 and TRBJ2-7; D unclear. The CDR3 is 11 residues long. V was clipped by 5 bases and J by 9 bases, with 11 bases between them. CDR3 region: CASSPDSGQYF. DNA of the CDR3: TGTGCCAGCAGTCCGGATTCCGGGCAGTACTTC.

The CDR3 coding sequence is TGCAGTGCCCGACAGGGTATAGCAAATCAGCCCCAGCATTTT. It codes for CSARQGIANQPQHF. This sequence joins TRBV20-1 and TRBJ1-5; 7 bases map to TRBD1. V was pared by 6 bases and J by 4 bases, with 9 bases of the junction left unmatched. The V gene's germline CDR1 is DFQATT and CDR2 SNEGSKA (reference sequence). CDR3 size: 14 residues.

This clonotype occurred a few times. The CDR3 bases are TGTGCCAGCAGCGTCGGGACGAGTAACACCGGGGAGCTGTTTTTT. This encodes CASSVGTSNTGELFF. J is TRBJ2-2 and V is TRBV9; D assignment may be TRBD1 or TRBD2 (5 bases each). Germline CDR1 and CDR2: SGDLS and YYNGEE. Trimming stripped 2 bases from V and 2 bases from J, with 10 bases between. The CDR3 contains 15 residues.

This clonotype appeared a few times. V is TRBV15 and J is TRBJ2-7, with D maybe TRBD2 (5 bases). V lost 0 bases and J lost 5, with 8 bases in between. From germline, CDR1 is LNHNV and CDR2 YYDKDF (reference sequence). The CDR3 length is 13 residues. The CDR3 is CATSRDRGNEQYF. CDR3 bases: TGTGCCACCAGCAGAGATCGGGGTAACGAGCAGTACTTC.

The rearrangement links TRBV18 to TRBJ2-1; 8 bases agree with TRBD1. Germline-derived CDR1 and CDR2 are KGHSH and LQKENI. The V gene end was trimmed by 4 bases and the J gene end by 3 bases; junction bases not matched to a gene: 5. This CDR3 has 15 amino acids. DNA for the CDR3: TGTGCCAGCTCACTTCGGACAGGGTACTACAATGAGCAGTTCTTC. It translates to CASSLRTGYYNEQFF.

The rearrangement links TRBV3-1 to TRBJ2-7; 8 positions match TRBD2. Germline CDR1 is LGHDT and CDR2 is YNNKEL (reference sequence). CDR3 length: 18 amino acids. V was clipped by 4 bases and J by 1 base; unmatched bases: 15. The CDR3 DNA sequence: TGTGCCAGCAGCCCAAAGGGACCCCTGGCGGGGGGATCCTACGAGCAGTACTTC. Translating it yields CASSPKGPLAGGSYEQYF.

The chain links TRBV20-1 to TRBJ1-2, with D tentatively TRBD1 (6 bases). With 5 bases removed from V and 8 bases from J, the gap between germline ends came to 18 bases. Germline CDR1 and CDR2: DFQATT and SNEGSKA (reference sequence). CDR3 length: 13 amino acids. CDR3 sequence: CSAPRQAGEGYTF. CDR3 coding DNA: TGCAGTGCTCCGAGACAGGCCGGGGAAGGCTACACCTTC.

This clonotype was detected a few times. The rearrangement uses TRBV28 and TRBJ2-1; tentatively, D is TRBD2 (8 bases). Germline V gene sequence: CDR1 MDHEN, CDR2 SYDVKM. Trimming left V 7 bases short and J 2 bases short, with 18 bases between. CDR3 length: 16 residues. The CDR3 reads CASKGAGGEAYNEQFF. The CDR3 nucleotides are TGTGCCAGCAAGGGGGCGGGAGGTGAGGCCTACAATGAGCAGTTCTTC.

This clonotype appeared many times. The V call is TRBV12-3 or TRBV12-4, the J call TRBJ2-7, with TRBD1 identical over 8 bases. The CDR3 length is 15 residues. With 7 bases clipped from V and 6 bases from J, the junction kept 14 bases outside the gene matches. DNA for the CDR3: TGTGCCAGCACTCCTTCCGGGACAGGACATACCGAGCAGTACTTC. This gives the protein CASTPSGTGHTEQYF.

This clonotype was recorded many times. This rearrangement joins TRBV3-1 to TRBJ2-3; D is ambiguous. Trimming left V 5 bases short and J 3 bases short, with 9 bases between. This CDR3 is 13 amino acids long. Germline values: CDR1 LGHDT, CDR2 YNNKEL (reference sequence). The CDR3 region is CASSVRSTDTQYF. CDR3 nucleotide sequence: TGTGCCAGCAGCGTCCGATCGACAGATACGCAGTATTTT.

The chain uses TRBV4-3 and TRBJ2-1; D not certain. V shed 1 base and J shed 3 bases, with 7 bases lying between them. The CDR3 spans 14 residues. CDR1 and CDR2 from the germline V gene are LGHNA and YSLEER. The CDR3 bases are TGCGCCAGCAGCCAAGTGGCCCACTACAATGAGCAGTTCTTC. Translating gives CASSQVAHYNEQFF.

The DNA for the CDR3 is TGTGCCATCAGTGGTGGACAGGGGGTAAAAGATACGCAGTATTTT. This sequence encodes CAISGGQGVKDTQYF. The chain employs TRBV10-3 and TRBJ2-3; TRBD1 agrees at 10 bases. The J segment lost 5 bases and the V segment lost 4 bases, leaving 6 bases of the junction unmatched. CDR3 size: 15 residues. Germline values: CDR1 ENHRY, CDR2 SYGVKD.

In its sample, this clonotype was seen a few times. The rearrangement uses TRBV7-2 and TRBJ2-2; the match to TRBD2 covers 9 bases. The CDR3 has 14 residues. The trim removed 8 bases at V and 2 bases at J, leaving 3 bases unmatched. Germline CDR1 is SGHTA and CDR2 is FQGNSA. CDR3: CASGLATNTGELFF. CDR3 sequence (DNA): TGTGCCAGCGGACTAGCGACTAACACCGGGGAGCTGTTTTTT.

The V and J genes are TRBV7-2 and TRBJ2-1, with TRBD1 matching 9 bases. Germline CDR1 is SGHTA and CDR2 is FQGNSA. The CDR3 is 15 residues long. After removal of 5 bases from V and 13 bases from J, the junction contained 15 bases not matched to a gene. The DNA of the CDR3 is TGTGCCAGCAGCGGACCGGGACAGGGTTTGAATTCCCAGTTCTTC. Its translation is CASSGPGQGLNSQFF.

The V call is TRBV5-5, the J call TRBJ2-1; 8 positions agree with TRBD2. The CDR3 spans 12 residues. V was pared by 4 bases and J by 9 bases, with 3 bases of the junction left unmatched. Germline values: CDR1 SGHKS, CDR2 YYEKEE (reference sequence). The CDR3 DNA reads TGTGCCAGCAGCCAGGGACTAGGTGAGCAGTTCTTC. It encodes CASSQGLGEQFF. Full variable domain (outside the CDR3, taken from reference TRBV5-5 and TRBJ2-1): DAGVTQSPTHLIKTRGQQVTLRCSPISGHKSVSWYQQVLGQGPQFIFQYYEKEERGRGNFPDRFSARQFPNYSSELNVNALLLGDSALYLCASSQGLGEQFFGPGTRLTVL.

The rearrangement links TRBV18 to TRBJ2-2; 7 bases match TRBD1. The CDR3 covers 16 residues. CDR1 is KGHSH and CDR2 is LQKENI in the germline V gene. V trimming: 3 bases; J trimming: 5 bases; junction bases outside the gene matches: 9. As DNA, the CDR3 is TGTGCCAGCTCACCGCTGGACACAGGGGTAACCGGGGAGCTGTTTTTT. Protein: CASSPLDTGVTGELFF.

The chain is built from TRBV5-1 and TRBJ2-7; 9 positions match TRBD2. CDR1 is SGHRS, CDR2 YFSETQ, per germline. The CDR3 has 16 residues. The V and J ends lost 0 bases and 0 bases, in that order; junction bases with no gene match: 4. For the CDR3, the DNA is TGCGCCAGCAGCTTGGGGCGACTAGCGGCCTCCTACGAGCAGTACTTC. It is translated as CASSLGRLAASYEQYF.

The chain joins TRBV15 to TRBJ1-5; 9 bases are shared with TRBD1. This CDR3 region has 14 residues. The germline V gene has CDR1 LNHNV and CDR2 YYDKDF (reference sequence). V lost 1 base to trimming and J lost 9 bases; unmatched junction nucleotides: 4. CDR3 residues: CATSRGQGERPQHF. In DNA, the CDR3 is TGTGCCACCAGCAGAGGACAGGGGGAGCGGCCCCAGCATTTT.

This clonotype showed up many times. The chain is built from TRBV5-5 and TRBJ2-3; weak D call: TRBD1 (6 bases). CDR3 size: 16 residues. Per the germline V gene, CDR1 is SGHKS and CDR2 is YYEKEE (reference sequence). The V end was cut by 4 bases, the J end by 0 bases, with 15 bases between. This CDR3 reads CASSPISGASTDTQYF. The CDR3 DNA follows: TGTGCCAGCAGCCCGATATCAGGGGCCAGCACAGATACGCAGTATTTT.

The chain has TRBV9 and TRBJ2-3; a possible D gene is TRBD2 (6 bases). Trimming removed 2 bases at V and 3 bases at J, with 13 bases between. Per germline, CDR1 SGDLS and CDR2 YYNGEE. The length of the CDR3 is 15 residues. CDR3 loop: CASSVGGVWTDTQYF. Written as DNA, the CDR3 is TGTGCCAGCAGCGTGGGCGGGGTGTGGACAGATACGCAGTATTTT. Full variable domain (rest looked up from reference TRBV9 and TRBJ2-3): DSGVTQTPKHLITATGQRVTLRCSPRSGDLSVYWYQQSLDQGLQFLIQYYNGEERAKGNILERFSAQQFPDLHSELNLSSLELGDSALYFCASSVGGVWTDTQYFGPGTRLTVL.

This clonotype was recorded a few times. This chain connects TRBV12-5 to TRBJ2-1, with 7 bases fitting TRBD2. This CDR3 comprises 16 residues. J gave up 0 bases and V 7 bases, and 9 bases lay outside the gene matches. The germline V gene has CDR1 LGHNT and CDR2 FRNRAP. CDR3 DNA: TGTGCTAGTGCCAGGACCGGGGGGAGCTCCTACAATGAGCAGTTCTTC. As protein: CASARTGGSSYNEQFF.

V gene TRBV27 combines with J gene TRBJ2-7, with a possible D match to TRBD2 (5 bases). CDR3 length: 18 residues. Germline V lookup: CDR1 MNHEY, CDR2 SMNVEV (reference sequence). Trimming took off 2 bases at V and 2 bases at J, with 22 bases between the two ends. For the CDR3, the DNA is TGTGCCAGCAGTTTAATTAGGAATGGCGGGTATGCACCCTACGAGCAGTACTTC. Translated: CASSLIRNGGYAPYEQYF.

This clonotype showed up just a few times. The gene calls are TRBV6-1 and TRBJ2-7; TRBD1 agrees at 7 bases. Germline CDR1 reads MNHNS; CDR2 reads SASEGT. This CDR3 region has 16 residues. V dropped 6 bases and J dropped 2; count of bases not matched to a gene: 13. The CDR3 loop reads CASSEQGHRIPYEQYF. The CDR3 coding sequence is TGTGCCAGCAGCGAACAGGGGCACCGGATCCCCTACGAGCAGTACTTC.

This clonotype occurred a few times. V and J are TRBV7-8 and TRBJ2-7, with 7 nucleotides matching TRBD2. Germline V gene data show CDR1 as SGHVS and CDR2 as FQNEAQ. V gave up 8 bases and J gave up 7 bases; unmatched junction bases: 14. CDR3 length equals 14 residues. The CDR3 region has the DNA TGTGCCAGCCTACCCATTATAGCGGGCCAAGAGCAGTACTTC. Encoded protein: CASLPIIAGQEQYF. Using reference TRBV7-8 and TRBJ2-7 for the parts outside the CDR3, the full variable domain is GAGVSQSPRYKVAKRGQDVALRCDPISGHVSLFWYQQALGQGPEFLTYFQNEAQLDKSGLPSDRFFAERPEGSVSTLKIQRTQQEDSAVYLCASLPIIAGQEQYFGPGTRLTVT.

The V and J genes are TRBV6-1 and TRBJ2-1; 10 positions agree with TRBD1. Germline V gene data show CDR1 as MNHNS and CDR2 as SASEGT. Trimming removed 6 bases from V and 3 bases from J; junction bases left unmatched: 5. This CDR3 contains 15 residues. DNA for the CDR3: TGTGCCAGCAGCATGACAGGGGGCTACTACAATGAGCAGTTCTTC. Protein sequence: CASSMTGGYYNEQFF.